Shown below are 11 T cell receptor beta chains from a single sample sequenced in a study of beta chain features in type 1 diabetes. These receptors lack a known antigen. The isolated RNA, all of it, was reverse transcribed, so expressed TCRB transcripts were what got sequenced. The data were produced by immunoSEQ multiplex PCR, yet TCRdb's version contains in-frame clones alone and is incomplete. The sample has hundreds of thousands of clones; 13% are singletons. Whole-study findings and limits: For Type 1 diabetes patients, all four CD4+ subsets carried TCRB CDR3s that were moderately but significantly shorter.

Sequenced sample: naive CD4+ T cells from blood. Receptors originate from a man aged 18-30 years with type 1 diabetes.

This clone was seen a handful of times. This sequence joins TRBV30 and TRBJ1-3; tentative D call: TRBD1 (5 bases). Germline loops: CDR1 GTSNPN, CDR2 SVGIG (reference sequence). The CDR3 loop spans 15 amino acids. V was cut by 0 bases and J by 4 bases, with 13 bases left in between. The CDR3 DNA reads TGTGCCTGGAGTGTCGGGGCTCCCGCGGGAAACACCATATATTTT. Translated, it gives CAWSVGAPAGNTIYF.

This rearrangement joins TRBV5-4 to TRBJ2-7; 8 bases match TRBD1. The CDR3 is made up of 14 amino acids. Germline CDR1 is SGHNT and CDR2 is YYREEE (reference sequence). V lost 3 bases to trimming and J lost 2 bases; unmatched junction nucleotides: 4. The CDR3 DNA follows: TGTGCCAGCAGCTGGGACAGGCCACCCTACGAGCAGTACTTC. Translated: CASSWDRPPYEQYF.

The rearrangement joins TRBV7-9 to TRBJ2-1, with 7 bases aligning to TRBD1. Germline-derived CDR1 and CDR2 are SEHNR and FQNEAQ (reference sequence). The CDR3 spans 13 residues. Unmatched junction bases numbered 9, after V lost 2 bases and J lost 14 bases. The DNA of the CDR3 is TGTGCCAGCAGCTTAACCCACGGACAGGCAAAGTTCTTC. Its translation is CASSLTHGQAKFF. Based on the CDR3 plus reference TRBV7-9 and TRBJ2-1, the full variable domain is DTGVSQNPRHKITKRGQNVTFRCDPISEHNRLYWYRQTLGQGPEFLTYFQNEAQLEKSRLLSDRFSAERPKGSFSTLEIQRTEQGDSAMYLCASSLTHGQAKFFGPGTRLTVL.

This clone came up a few times. The chain joins TRBV6-1 to TRBJ1-5, with 8 nucleotides matching TRBD1. This CDR3 has 15 amino acids. Per the germline V gene, CDR1 is MNHNS and CDR2 is SASEGT. V was pared by 3 bases and J by 0 bases, with 1 base of the junction left unmatched. Here the CDR3 reads CASSETGVSNQPQHF. The CDR3 region has the DNA TGTGCCAGCAGTGAGACAGGGGTTAGCAATCAGCCCCAGCATTTT.

The table lists this clone with a few counts. Other DNA variants within this sample encode the same CDR3. J is TRBJ1-2 and V is TRBV7-9; TRBD1 matches at 7 bases. Trimming cost V 1 base and J 6 bases; bases outside gene matches: 2. The CDR3 consists of 13 residues. Germline V gene sequence: CDR1 SEHNR, CDR2 FQNEAQ (reference sequence). DNA of the CDR3: TGTGCCAGCAGCTTAGGACAGGGAGATGGCTACACCTTC. Its protein product is CASSLGQGDGYTF.

In nucleotides, the CDR3 is TGTGCCAGCACCTCCACAGGGGCGCACGGCGAGCAGTACTTC. This encodes CASTSTGAHGEQYF. The J gene is TRBJ2-7, the V gene TRBV6-1; 7 nucleotides match TRBD1. The CDR3 consists of 14 residues. Trimming took 7 bases from V and 6 from J; bases not matched to a gene: 12. Germline CDR1 MNHNS, CDR2 SASEGT.

This sequence joins TRBV4-1 and TRBJ1-5, with 7 bases matching TRBD1. CDR3 length: 15 residues. Germline CDR1 and CDR2: MGHRA and YSYEKL. After removal of 1 base from V and 6 bases from J, the junction contained 6 bases not matched to a gene. The CDR3 is CASSQGQGPGQPQHF. The CDR3, as DNA: TGCGCCAGCAGCCAAGGACAGGGCCCCGGTCAGCCCCAGCATTTT.

This clone was seen a handful of times. The rearrangement joins TRBV11-2 to TRBJ1-1; D uncertain. This CDR3 has 15 amino acids. Trimming stripped 1 base from V and 1 base from J, with 10 bases between. From germline, CDR1 is SGHAT and CDR2 FQNNGV. In DNA, the CDR3 is TGTGCCAGCAGCTTAGGTTGGCCAACGAACACTGAAGCTTTCTTT. Its protein is CASSLGWPTNTEAFF.

This clone was seen only a few times. The V gene is TRBV30, the J gene TRBJ2-1; D is ambiguous. The CDR3 spans 14 residues. V lost 1 base and J lost 3, with 10 bases in between. CDR1 and CDR2 from the germline V gene are GTSNPN and SVGIG (reference sequence). The CDR3 nucleotides read TGTGCCTGGAGTGGGCACATTAGCTACAATGAGCAGTTCTTC. This gives the protein CAWSGHISYNEQFF. Full variable domain (remainder filled in from reference TRBV30 and TRBJ2-1): SQTIHQWPATLVQPVGSPLSLECTVEGTSNPNLYWYRQAAGRGLQLLFYSVGIGQISSEVPQNLSASRPQDRQFILSSKKLLLSDSGFYLCAWSGHISYNEQFFGPGTRLTVL.

The V and J genes are TRBV25-1 and TRBJ1-4; tentatively, D is TRBD1 (5 bases). The germline V gene encodes CDR1 MGHDK and CDR2 SYGVNS. This CDR3 comprises 18 residues. The ends were cut back, 2 bases at V and 8 bases at J, with 24 bases in the middle. The CDR3 reads CASSEGESWGKLGEKLFF. As DNA, the CDR3 is TGTGCCAGCAGTGAAGGCGAGAGCTGGGGGAAGCTTGGCGAAAAACTGTTTTTT.

The V call is TRBV7-2, the J call TRBJ2-1; D is possibly TRBD1 or TRBD2 (5 bases each). Trimming left V 5 bases short and J 4 bases short, with 12 bases between. In germline, CDR1 is SGHTA, CDR2 FQGNSA. The CDR3 spans 14 residues. This CDR3 is CASSPRDGYNEQFF. The CDR3 DNA reads TGTGCCAGCAGCCCAAGGGACGGATACAATGAGCAGTTCTTC.